A selection of T cell receptor beta chains follows, all from one sample in a study of CD8+ T cells in alopecia areata. Measured with immunoSEQ multiplex PCR; TCRdb has only the in-frame clones, and not every one. The table shows fewer than 150,000 clones, with about 57% occurring only once. Specimen: CD4+ T cells sorted from blood, collected at week 0. The source of these receptors is a human donor with alopecia areata. Both conserved end residues are part of each CDR3.

j_gene,v_gene,CDR3aa
TRBJ2-2,TRBV28,CASSSQNTGELFF
TRBJ2-5,TRBV7-2,CASSLTRETQYF
TRBJ1-1,TRBV7-7,CASSPSHNRAMNTEAFF
TRBJ1-2,TRBV9,CASLAVYGYTF
TRBJ1-2,TRBV9,CASRGTSYGYTF
TRBJ1-5,TRBV2,CASMGDGNQPQHF
TRBJ1-4,TRBV7-2,CASSSGTDEKLFF
TRBJ2-1,TRBV5-1,CASSLRLAGYNEQFF
TRBJ2-7,TRBV5-1,CASSLTQRGPYEQYF
TRBJ1-3,TRBV30,CAWGPSGNTIYF
TRBJ2-5,TRBV11-2,CASLPLGGETQYF
TRBJ1-4,TRBV25-1,CASSERGQGANEKLFF
TRBJ1-1,TRBV18,CASSLTGRDTEAFF
TRBJ2-2,TRBV7-2,CASSLEQANTGELFF
TRBJ2-2,TRBV11-2,CASSRDSPGELFF
TRBJ2-5,TRBV7-2,CASSRDRVQETQYF
TRBJ2-5,TRBV7-2,CASSLARDPQETQYF
TRBJ1-4,TRBV7-9,CASSLQALRRQEKLFF
TRBJ2-5,TRBV25-1,CASSEPSGRARGGTQYF
TRBJ2-5,TRBV5-4,CASSIGTEGETQYF
TRBJ2-7,TRBV5-1,CASSSGTAYEQYF
TRBJ2-5,TRBV14,CASSQFQETQYF
TRBJ2-3,TRBV29-1,CSVVPGQGRDTQYF
TRBJ2-5,TRBV27,CASSLWGTEQETQYF
TRBJ2-2,TRBV23-1,CASSPRGSLAGDRTGELFF
TRBJ2-3,TRBV7-2,CASSQRELAAQYF
TRBJ1-4,TRBV7-2,CASSLGRRGKLFF
TRBJ1-5,TRBV6-1,CASSRTGTGDQPQHF
TRBJ2-5,TRBV5-1,CASSLAGQEETQYF